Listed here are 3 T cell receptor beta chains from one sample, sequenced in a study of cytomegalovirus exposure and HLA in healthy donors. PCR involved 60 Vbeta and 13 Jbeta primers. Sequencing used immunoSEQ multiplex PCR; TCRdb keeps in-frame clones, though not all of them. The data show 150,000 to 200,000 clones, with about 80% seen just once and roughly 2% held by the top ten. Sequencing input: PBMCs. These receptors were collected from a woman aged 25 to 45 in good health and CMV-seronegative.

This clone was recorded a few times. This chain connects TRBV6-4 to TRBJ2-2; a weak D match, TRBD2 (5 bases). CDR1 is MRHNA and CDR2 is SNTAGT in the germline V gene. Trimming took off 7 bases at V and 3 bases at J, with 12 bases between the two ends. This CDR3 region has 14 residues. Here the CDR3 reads CASKASGDTGELFF. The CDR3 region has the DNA TGTGCCAGCAAGGCCTCCGGGGACACCGGGGAGCTGTTTTTT.

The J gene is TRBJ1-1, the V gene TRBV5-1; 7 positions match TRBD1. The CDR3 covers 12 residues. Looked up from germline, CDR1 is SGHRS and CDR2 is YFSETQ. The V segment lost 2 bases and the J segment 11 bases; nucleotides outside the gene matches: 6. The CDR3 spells CASSFGGQEAFF. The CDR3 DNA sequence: TGCGCCAGCAGCTTCGGAGGACAGGAGGCTTTCTTT.

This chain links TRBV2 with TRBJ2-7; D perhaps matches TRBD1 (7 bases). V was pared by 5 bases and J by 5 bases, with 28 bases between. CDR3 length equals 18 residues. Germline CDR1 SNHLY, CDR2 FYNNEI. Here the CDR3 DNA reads TGTGCCAGCAGTCGCCTCCAGGGGGGCCAAAACGGGCTCAACGAGCAGTACTTC. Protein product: CASSRLQGGQNGLNEQYF.